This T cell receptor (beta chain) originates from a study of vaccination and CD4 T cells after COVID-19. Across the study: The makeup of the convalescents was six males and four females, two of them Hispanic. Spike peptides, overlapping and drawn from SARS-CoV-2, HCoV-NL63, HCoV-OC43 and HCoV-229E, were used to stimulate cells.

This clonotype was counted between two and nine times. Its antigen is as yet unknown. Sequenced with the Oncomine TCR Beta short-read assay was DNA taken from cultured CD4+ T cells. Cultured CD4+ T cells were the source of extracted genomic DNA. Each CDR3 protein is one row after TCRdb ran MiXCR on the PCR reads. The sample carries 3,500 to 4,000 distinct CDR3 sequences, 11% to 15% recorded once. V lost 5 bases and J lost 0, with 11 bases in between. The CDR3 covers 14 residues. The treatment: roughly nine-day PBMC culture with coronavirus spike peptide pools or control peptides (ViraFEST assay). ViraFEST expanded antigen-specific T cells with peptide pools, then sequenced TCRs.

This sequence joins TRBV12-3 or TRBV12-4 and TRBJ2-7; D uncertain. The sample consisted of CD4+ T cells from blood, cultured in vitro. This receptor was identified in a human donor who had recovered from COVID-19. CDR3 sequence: CASSPLLSSYEQYF. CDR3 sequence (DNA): TGTGCCAGCAGTCCCCTACTAAGCTCCTACGAGCAGTACTTC.